The sequence of this T cell receptor (beta chain) was determined in a study of shared clonotypes between healthy human individuals. Study conclusions and caveats: Clonotypes that were shared across a handful of donors made up roughly 5.2% of naive CD4 clonotypes. Estimated clonotype richness was generally higher in naive than memory subsets. Compared with clonotypes that all four donors shared, non-shared clonotypes had lower generation probabilities.

TCRdb keeps only in-frame clones here, not all; method: immunoSEQ multiplex PCR. The sample comprises some 1,100,000 clones, around 78% of which are singletons, and around 0.47% rests with the top ten. V was cut by 4 bases and J by 3 bases, with 9 bases left in between. Germline assignment: CDR1 ENHRY and CDR2 SYGVKD. The CDR3 covers 14 residues. Comments on this clone: What it binds is not known. Other DNA sequences of this sample code for an identical CDR3.

The study drew its donors from healthy HIV-negative adults without recent acute infections or vaccinations. This TCR derives from a man younger than 30 in good health. Some clones in this sample may be carry-over from other donors' samples. The rearrangement joins TRBV10-3 to TRBJ2-2; no reliable D call. What was sequenced was memory CD4+ T cells from PBMCs. Subset noted: CD45RA-negative fraction. The CDR3 here is CAISADRDTGELFF. CDR3 DNA: TGTGCCATCAGTGCCGATAGGGACACCGGGGAGCTGTTTTTT.